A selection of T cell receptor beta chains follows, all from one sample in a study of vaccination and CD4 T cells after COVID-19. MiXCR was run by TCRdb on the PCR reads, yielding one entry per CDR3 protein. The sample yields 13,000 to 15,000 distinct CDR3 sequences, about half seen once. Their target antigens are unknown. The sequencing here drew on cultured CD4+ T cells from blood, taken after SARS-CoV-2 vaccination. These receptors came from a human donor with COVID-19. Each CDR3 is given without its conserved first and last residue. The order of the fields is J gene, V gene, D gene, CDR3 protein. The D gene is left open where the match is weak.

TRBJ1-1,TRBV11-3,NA,ASSPEDGVVAEAF
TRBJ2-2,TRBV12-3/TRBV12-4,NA,ASSPAGPGTTGELF
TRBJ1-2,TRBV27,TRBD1,ASRRQGAHPNYGYT
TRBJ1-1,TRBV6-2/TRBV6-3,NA,ASSYYTEAF
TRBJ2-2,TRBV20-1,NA,SARTAGELF
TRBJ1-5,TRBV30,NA,AWSVLGGPQPQH
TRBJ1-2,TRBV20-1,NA,SARGDEIGGVGGYT
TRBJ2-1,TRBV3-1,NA,ASSQIGARDNEQF
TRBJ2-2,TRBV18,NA,ASSPRTGELF
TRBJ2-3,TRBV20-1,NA,SARGGGLVDTQY
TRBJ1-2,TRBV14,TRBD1,ASSQEGTANYGYT
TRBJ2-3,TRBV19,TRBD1,ASSIPQGARDTQY
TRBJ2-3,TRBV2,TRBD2,ASRLLAGGSTDTQY
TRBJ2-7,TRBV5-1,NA,ASTEPGQRYEQY
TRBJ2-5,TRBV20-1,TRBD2,SARVAGGPKSRETQY
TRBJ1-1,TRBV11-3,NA,ASSLQTVLMNTEAF
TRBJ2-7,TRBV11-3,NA,ASSWTQGSEQY